This T cell receptor beta chain was sequenced for a study of cytomegalovirus exposure and HLA in healthy donors. Study findings and constraints: According to a later analysis, TCR clusters from the first cohort tended to co-occur in the 90 to 150 validation repertoires. For most TCR sequences rarity was the rule, although some public TCRs occurred in many donors. Reports indicated that the classifier achieved high specificity and sensitivity in diagnosing cytomegalovirus status.

Details on this clone: Its target is not known.

The assay was immunoSEQ multiplex PCR, and TCRdb's table has in-frame clones only and misses some. The top ten hold under 0.4% of the sample, which has approximately 270,000 clones, about 90% seen once. The CDR3 consists of 12 residues. The germline V gene encodes CDR1 SGDLS and CDR2 YYNGEE. Deletions cut 4 bases from V and 3 bases from J, with 4 bases between. The sequenced sample was PBMCs. This TCR came from a woman aged 18-29 years in good health and CMV-seronegative. This chain connects TRBV9 to TRBJ2-2, with D unclear. CDR3 DNA sequence: TGTGCCAGCAGCCTCTACACCGGGGAGCTGTTTTTT. Protein sequence: CASSLYTGELFF.